Following are 16 T cell receptor beta chains from one sample sequenced in a study of shared clonotypes between healthy human individuals. The table came from immunoSEQ multiplex PCR; TCRdb's copy has only in-frame clones and leaves some out. Among 2 million to 2.5 million clones listed, 90% to 97% were seen once. The sample consisted of naive CD4+ T cells sorted from blood. Stated subset: CD45RA+ positively selected. The source of these receptors is a man aged 18 to 35 in good health.

The J gene is TRBJ2-3, the V gene TRBV18; D call uncertain. Germline CDR1 KGHSH, CDR2 LQKENI. Trimming shortened V by 0 bases and J by 1 base, and 11 bases separated the two germline ends. This CDR3 contains 16 residues. CDR3 region: CASSPPKGDGTDTQYF. In nucleotides, the CDR3 is TGTGCCAGCTCACCACCGAAGGGTGATGGCACAGATACGCAGTATTTT.

This chain connects TRBV30 to TRBJ1-1; unclear D gene. This CDR3 comprises 14 residues. CDR1 and CDR2 from the germline V gene are GTSNPN and SVGIG (reference sequence). With 3 bases removed from V and 3 bases from J, the gap between germline ends came to 14 bases. The CDR3, as DNA: TGTGCCTGGAGCCGAGGGCGCGGGGACACTGAAGCTTTCTTT. Protein product: CAWSRGRGDTEAFF.

The rearrangement links TRBV11-2 to TRBJ1-3; possibly TRBD1 for D (6 bases). Trimming shortened V by 0 bases and J by 9 bases, and 12 bases separated the two germline ends. Looked up from germline, CDR1 is SGHAT and CDR2 is FQNNGV. The CDR3 length is 14 residues. CDR3 sequence (DNA): TGTGCCAGCAGCTTAGACAGGGGCGCGGGCACCATATATTTT. Its translation: CASSLDRGAGTIYF.

V is TRBV6-5 and J is TRBJ2-7; D gene unclear. The ends were cut back, 7 bases at V and 0 bases at J, with 13 bases in the middle. The germline gives CDR1 MNHEY, CDR2 SVGAGI. This CDR3 comprises 14 residues. The CDR3 sequence: CASKLLGDSYEQYF. CDR3 nucleotides: TGTGCCAGCAAACTTCTAGGAGACTCCTACGAGCAGTACTTC.

This sequence joins TRBV2 and TRBJ2-5; TRBD2 matches at 7 bases. The CDR3 is made up of 15 amino acids. Germline assignment: CDR1 SNHLY and CDR2 FYNNEI. J lost 5 bases, V lost 5 bases, and 11 bases had no gene match. CDR3 DNA sequence: TGTGCCAGCAGTAACGAGGGACTAACTGGGGAGACCCAGTACTTC. Translating gives CASSNEGLTGETQYF. Looking up the rest from reference TRBV2 and TRBJ2-5 gives the full variable domain: EPEVTQTPSHQVTQMGQEVILRCVPISNHLYFYWYRQILGQKVEFLVSFYNNEISEKSEIFDDQFSVERPDGSNFTLKIRSTKLEDSAMYFCASSNEGLTGETQYFGPGTRLLVL.

The chain carries TRBV19 and TRBJ2-7; D possibly uses TRBD1 or TRBD2 (5 bases each). V gave up 4 bases and J gave up 6 bases, with 19 bases separating them. Germline CDR1 LNHDA, CDR2 SQIVND (reference sequence). The CDR3 is 15 amino acids. The CDR3 spells CASSTKSGTHPEQYF. The DNA of the CDR3 is TGTGCCAGTAGTACAAAATCCGGGACCCACCCCGAGCAGTACTTC.

Details on this clone: Other DNA sequences in the same sample also yield this CDR3. J is TRBJ1-4 and V is TRBV7-9; D unclear. The CDR3 runs to 15 residues. V was pared by 1 base and J by 2 bases, with 8 bases between. Germline values: CDR1 SEHNR, CDR2 FQNEAQ (reference sequence). CDR3 region: CASSLVTVTNEKLFF. The CDR3 DNA reads as TGTGCCAGCAGCTTAGTAACCGTTACTAATGAAAAACTGTTTTTT.

The CDR3 is CASSLSAGSGYTF. CDR3 bases: TGTGCCAGCAGTTTATCTGCAGGTTCTGGCTACACCTTC. The chain employs TRBV27 and TRBJ1-2; D gene ambiguous. Germline V gives CDR1 MNHEY, CDR2 SMNVEV (reference sequence). V dropped 0 bases and J dropped 7 bases, with 9 bases sitting between them. CDR3 length: 13 amino acids.

This clone was detected only once. This chain joins TRBV2 and TRBJ2-5, with 10 bases lining up with TRBD2. This CDR3 region has 16 residues. With 6 bases clipped from V and 5 bases from J, the junction kept 12 bases outside the gene matches. Germline CDR1 SNHLY, CDR2 FYNNEI. CDR3 bases: TGTGCCAGCAGGACTTTACTAGCGGGATTAGGGGAGACCCAGTACTTC. Translating it yields CASRTLLAGLGETQYF.

This clone was picked up one time. The chain carries TRBV27 and TRBJ2-1; 7 bases fit TRBD1. Germline V CDR1 and CDR2: MNHEY, SMNVEV (reference sequence). This CDR3 comprises 14 residues. The J segment lost 2 bases and the V segment lost 7 bases, leaving 5 bases of the junction unmatched. The CDR3 DNA sequence: TGTGCCAGCAAGTGGGACAGTACCTACAATGAGCAGTTCTTC. Protein product: CASKWDSTYNEQFF.

The V call is TRBV10-3, the J call TRBJ2-7; D uncertain. The germline gives CDR1 ENHRY, CDR2 SYGVKD. The CDR3 runs 14 residues. V lost 8 bases and J lost 1, with 15 bases in between. The CDR3 loop is CAIRLALDSYEQYF. The CDR3, as DNA: TGTGCCATCCGACTCGCACTGGATTCCTACGAGCAGTACTTC.

This clone was found once. The chain carries TRBV14 and TRBJ2-7, with a possible D match to TRBD2 (6 bases). CDR3 length: 14 amino acids. Trimming left V 3 bases short and J 0 bases short, with 9 bases between. Germline lookup yields CDR1 SGHDN and CDR2 FVKESK. The CDR3 coding sequence is TGTGCCAGCAGCCATAAGGACTACTCCTACGAGCAGTACTTC. Translating gives CASSHKDYSYEQYF.

J is TRBJ2-1 and V is TRBV27; TRBD2 aligns across 7 bases. The CDR3 has 16 residues. The junction had 11 bases not matched to a gene; V was cut back by 4 bases and J by 5 bases. CDR1 and CDR2 from the germline V gene are MNHEY and SMNVEV (reference sequence). The CDR3: CASSYVPSSGNNEQFF. DNA for the CDR3: TGTGCCAGCAGTTACGTTCCCTCTAGCGGAAACAATGAGCAGTTCTTC.

The chain employs TRBV5-4 and TRBJ2-6, with D possibly matching TRBD1 (6 bases). This CDR3 is built from 18 residues. Trimming pared 2 bases from V and 0 bases from J, leaving 15 bases between. Germline-derived CDR1 and CDR2 are SGHNT and YYREEE (reference sequence). This CDR3 reads CASSFTGTPSSGANVLTF. CDR3 DNA sequence: TGTGCCAGCAGCTTCACCGGGACACCGAGCTCTGGGGCCAACGTCCTGACTTTC.

The rearrangement uses TRBV28 and TRBJ1-2; TRBD1 agrees at 7 bases. Germline V gene lookup returns CDR1 MDHEN and CDR2 SYDVKM. This CDR3 comprises 15 residues. V shed 5 bases and J 2 bases; nucleotides not matched to a gene: 8. As DNA, the CDR3 is TGTGCCAGCAGTCCTAGGGGGCGCAGCAACTATGGCTACACCTTC. It yields the protein CASSPRGRSNYGYTF.

The genes are TRBV21-1 and TRBJ1-1. TRBV21-1 is a recognized pseudogene. CDR3 size: 16 residues. CDR3 DNA sequence: TGTGCCAGCAGCAAAAACGGGGTGAAGGGGTTCACTGAAGCTTTCTTT. Translating gives CASSKNGVKGFTEAFF.